This record concerns one T cell receptor beta chain sequence. It has no known antigen specificity. No base qualities exist here, and no much larger clone lies one base off it. Another Seattle source contributed samples from volunteer blood donors who had recovered from COVID-19. Whole blood was collected in K2EDTA tubes by collaborating institutions according to the institutions' own protocols. For TCRbeta analysis, collaborators shipped samples as frozen whole blood, isolated PBMCs, or DNA extracted from either of those sample types. This entry comes from a study of blood T cell repertoires in COVID-19 (dated by TCRdb to the early 2020s). About the study as a whole: Samples covering the acute and convalescent phases of COVID-19 were provided by collaborators in the United States, Italy and Spain. Nearly every sample came with metadata listing a de-identified subject ID, COVID-19 status, age in years and sex. The prospective study material was composed of cDNA or gDNA derived from T cells, B-cell-depleted T cells, or PBMCs. Subjects who had been exposed to COVID-19, were actively infected with it, or had recovered from it provided the deeply sampled blood TCRbeta repertoires that made up the dataset. Where available, HLA class I and class II types were taken from metadata supplied by the sample provider and were not determined by assay-based typing. The samples were drawn from the first 160 participants of the ongoing ImmuneRACE study and from some 1,300 subjects provided by 6 global collaborators. A freely available public database, intended as a resource for researchers studying the immune response to SARS-CoV-2, is where the repertoires were released.

V lost 2 bases and J lost 4 bases, and the count of bases not matched to a germline gene is 2. The germline V gene yields MNHEY for CDR1 and SVGEGT for CDR2. From the cysteine through the phenylalanine, the CDR3 covers 14 amino acids. Only the CDR3 part of the read is kept: 42 bases, read in frame from the first base. What the study reported, not specific to this receptor: The quantity of clinical and demographic metadata differed by source and by participant and was supplied without curation.

TCRbeta CDR3 regions were amplified from genomic DNA by means of the immunoSEQ Assay, a bias-controlled multiplex PCR. Per the original workflow: Nucleated cell counts per sample were estimated from amplification of reference gene primers within the assay. To quantify the absolute abundance of each unique TCRbeta CDR3 rearrangement, sequence reads were collapsed and filtered. For each sample, productive Simpson clonality was calculated as the square root of Simpson's diversity index over productive rearrangements. TCRdb mirrors the immuneACCESS table, restricted to in-frame sequences. Some clones are absent from its copies; in checked studies, under half trace to an unresolved V gene, and the reason for the others is unknown. V and J calls and clone size are given by that table; D and trimming were obtained from the DNA. The sample records roughly 120,000 clones, roughly 90% of which are singletons. The ten largest clones take up around 8% of the sample.

Recombination joined TRBV6-2 or TRBV6-3 with TRBJ1-5; 7 bases in the junction line up with TRBD1. The TCR originated in a man aged 70-80 years who had recovered from COVID-19. Sequences were obtained from peripheral blood. The CDR3 reads as follows: CASSYTTGNQPQHF. In nucleotides, the sequence is TGTGCCAGCAGTTACACGACAGGGAATCAGCCCCAGCATTTT.